This entry lists 23 T cell receptor beta chains sequenced from one sample in a study of tumor-infiltrating lymphocytes in primary liver carcinoma. Co-extraction of RNA and DNA was performed on about 20-33 mg of unsorted bulk tissue. TCR beta cDNA was prepared out of roughly 450 ng total RNA by means of a constant-region primer. Three nested multiplex PCR rounds, a slightly modified ARM-PCR, produced the libraries for TCR beta. The study ran its first two PCR rounds for about 11 cycles each, using TRBV1-TRBV30 forward primers and a C-beta reverse primer. MiXCR, run by TCRdb on the multiplex PCR reads, gives a single entry per CDR3 protein. The table lists 80,000 or so distinct CDR3 sequences, 65% to 75% of them singletons. Source material: tumor-adjacent normal liver tissue. The receptors originated from a middle-aged man with primary liver carcinoma and hepatitis B virus infection.

This clonotype was counted between two and nine times. At one of its ends the junction is not consistent with the germline gene, which may arise from a read error. The chain has TRBV24-1 and TRBJ1-1, with D unclear. The length of the CDR3 is 14 residues. Germline V gene data show CDR1 as KGHDR and CDR2 as SFDVKD. The CDR3 loop is CATREGLDDTEVFF. CDR3 DNA sequence: TGTGCCACCCGGGAAGGGCTGGACGACACTGAAGTTTTCTTT.

In this sample, this clonotype turned up a few times. This chain joins TRBV4-1 and TRBJ1-1; 7 nucleotides match TRBD1. Germline loops: CDR1 MGHRA, CDR2 YSYEKL. Unmatched junction bases numbered 20, after V lost 6 bases and J lost 7 bases. The CDR3 sequence is 17 residues long. Here the CDR3 reads CASRSTSTGVVIDEAFF. The CDR3 bases are TGCGCCAGCAGGTCTACTTCCACAGGGGTTGTGATTGATGAAGCTTTCTTT.

As concerns this clonotype: Here the CDR3 omits its conserved ending phenylalanine or tryptophan, so a read error is the likely source. The chain uses TRBV18 and TRBJ2-1, with 12 bases identical to TRBD1. The V gene end was trimmed by 6 bases and the J gene end by 8 bases; junction bases not matched to a gene: 8. Germline CDR1 is KGHSH and CDR2 is LQKENI. This CDR3 contains 15 residues. The CDR3 sequence: CASSQAGTGGYEQFL. The CDR3 DNA reads TGTGCCAGCTCCCAGGCCGGGACAGGGGGCTATGAGCAGTTCCTC.

The CDR3 spells CASIGTGDPNEQFF. The CDR3 nucleotides read TGTGCCAGCATAGGGACAGGGGATCCCAATGAGCAGTTCTTC. The chain carries TRBV6-2 or TRBV6-3 and TRBJ2-1; 10 nucleotides line up with TRBD1. The CDR3 length is 14 residues. V was clipped by 7 bases and J by 6 bases; unmatched bases: 6. In germline, CDR1 is MNHEY, CDR2 SVGEGT.

Concerning this clonotype itself: At one boundary the junction diverges from the germline segment, which might be a read error. The chain is built from TRBV29-1 and TRBJ1-4, with a tentative D call TRBD1 (5 bases). CDR3 length equals 13 residues. From germline, CDR1 is SQVTM and CDR2 ANQGSEA. This chain's CDR3 is CSVRGGSCEKLFF. The CDR3 coding sequence is TGCAGCGTGAGGGGAGGGTCGTGTGAAAAACTGTTCTTT.

The genes are TRBV6-2 or TRBV6-3 and TRBJ2-3; 8 bases align to TRBD2. Germline trimming cut 6 bases from V and 8 bases from J; bases unmatched to any gene: 22. The CDR3 is made up of 18 amino acids. Germline CDR1 is MNHEY and CDR2 is SVGEGT. The CDR3 protein is CASSFLRLAGAGAGTQYF. The CDR3 DNA reads TGTGCCAGCAGCTTCCTCCGACTGGCGGGAGCGGGAGCAGGTACGCAGTATTTT.

A remark on this clonotype: It may be a read error: a sequence one base away is much more abundant. This chain uses TRBV7-9 with TRBJ2-7; 8 nucleotides agree with TRBD2. J lost 6 bases, V lost 5 bases, and 15 bases had no gene match. The CDR3 contains 16 residues. Germline V lookup: CDR1 SEHNR, CDR2 FQNEAQ (reference sequence). CDR3 in amino acids: CASSLTGGNPTPEQYF. The CDR3 coding sequence is TGTGCCAGCAGCCTTACGGGGGGGAACCCAACTCCCGAGCAGTACTTC.

Concerning this clonotype: Its ends do not fully match the called genes, so a read error is possible. The chain employs TRBV12-3 or TRBV12-4 and TRBJ1-5; D remains ambiguous. This CDR3 comprises 13 residues. CDR3 coding DNA: TGTGTCAGCAGTTTAAGTGAGGTACAGCCCCAGCATTTT. This encodes CVSSLSEVQPQHF.

Concerning this clonotype: Possible read error: a much larger clone is one base away. This chain connects TRBV11-3 to TRBJ2-1; TRBD2 aligns across 8 bases. This CDR3 is 15 amino acids long. V lost 4 bases to trimming and J lost 2 bases; unmatched junction nucleotides: 4. Germline V lookup: CDR1 SGHNT, CDR2 YENEEA. The CDR3 bases are TGTGCCAGCAGCTCACAAGCGGGAGCCTACAATGAGCAGTTCTTC. Amino acids: CASSSQAGAYNEQFF.

A remark on this clonotype: It is likely a read error, because the conserved phenylalanine at the end of the CDR3 is missing. The chain is built from TRBV6-2 or TRBV6-3 and TRBJ2-7; the match to TRBD2 covers 7 bases. The CDR3 totals 13 residues. CDR1 is MNHEY, CDR2 SVGEGT, per germline. The V gene end was trimmed by 6 bases and the J gene end by 7 bases; junction bases not matched to a gene: 9. The CDR3 region has the DNA TGTGCCAGCAGACCAGCGGGACCCCGTGAGCAGTACTTA. Protein sequence: CASRPAGPREQYL.

The chain recombines TRBV29-1 with TRBJ2-7, with D uncertain. V dropped 8 bases and J dropped 4 bases, with 12 bases sitting between them. Germline values: CDR1 SQVTM, CDR2 ANQGSEA. The CDR3 sequence is 11 residues long. This chain's CDR3 is CSIGWVYEQYF. As DNA, the CDR3 is TGCAGCATTGGGTGGGTATACGAGCAGTACTTC.

Points on this clonotype: Given the absence of the conserved phenylalanine or tryptophan at the CDR3 end, a read error is likely. The CDR3: CASSWGQNSGANVLTI. The DNA of the CDR3 is TGCGCCAGCAGCTGGGGACAGAACTCCGGAGCCAACGTCCTGACTATC. This chain links TRBV5-1 with TRBJ2-6, with 7 positions matching TRBD1. The V gene's germline CDR1 is SGHRS and CDR2 YFSETQ. J gave up 7 bases and V 3 bases, and 10 bases lay outside the gene matches. This CDR3 is 16 amino acids long.

On this clonotype itself: A read error may be the cause here, since a much bigger clone is one base away. The rearrangement links TRBV28 to TRBJ1-3; no clear D gene. CDR1 is MDHEN and CDR2 is SYDVKM in the germline V gene. The CDR3 has 14 residues. The CDR3 nucleotides read TGTACCAGCAGTTTATCAAACTCTGGAAACACCATATATTTT. It yields the protein CTSSLSNSGNTIYF. Using reference TRBV28 and TRBJ1-3 for the parts outside the CDR3, the full variable domain is DVKVTQSSRYLVKRTGEKVFLECVQDMDHENMFWYRQDPGLGLRLIYFSYDVKMKEKGDIPEGYSVSREKKERFSLILESASTNQTSMYLCTSSLSNSGNTIYFGEGSWLTVV.

Notes on this clonotype: With a much larger clone just one base away, this may be a read error. The chain combines TRBV7-9 with TRBJ2-7; TRBD1 agrees at 7 bases. V lost 5 bases and J lost 3; bases outside the gene matches: 16. Germline V gene data show CDR1 as SEHNR and CDR2 as FQNEAQ (reference sequence). The CDR3 spans 17 residues. The CDR3 is CASSLGVVRDRDYEQYF. In DNA form, the CDR3 reads TGTGCCAGCAGCCTGGGGGTGGTGAGAGACAGGGACTACGAGCAGTACTTC.

Notes on this clonotype: A junction end diverges from the germline sequence, so it may reflect a read error. The V gene is TRBV11-2, the J gene TRBJ2-5; 10 bases fit TRBD2. The CDR3 sequence is 18 residues long. CDR1 and CDR2 from the germline V gene are SGHAT and FQNNGV. The CDR3 sequence is CASSLGPWSSGRGEAHYF. The CDR3 region has the DNA TGTGCCAGCAGCTTAGGTCCGTGGTCTAGCGGGAGAGGAGAGGCCCACTACTTC.

A note on this clonotype: This CDR3 fails to terminate in the conserved phenylalanine or tryptophan, so it likely reflects a read error. The chain has TRBV29-1 and TRBJ2-5; 11 nucleotides align to TRBD2. Looked up from germline, CDR1 is SQVTM and CDR2 is ANQGSEA. CDR3 length: 16 residues. The CDR3 DNA reads as TGCATCGTCGAAGATCGCCTAGCGGGAGGTCCAGAGACCCAGTACCTC. This sequence encodes CIVEDRLAGGPETQYL.

A note on this clonotype: Since a much larger clone is just one base distant, this may be a read error. This likely comes from a read error, as the CDR3 has no conserved phenylalanine or tryptophan at its end. The chain couples TRBV28 to TRBJ1-1; D uncertain. Germline-derived CDR1 and CDR2 are MDHEN and SYDVKM. V was clipped by 5 bases and J by 5 bases, with 9 bases between them. The CDR3 runs to 12 residues. DNA of the CDR3: TGTGCCAGCAGTGTCAGAAAAACTGAAGCTTTCGTT. It codes for CASSVRKTEAFV.

V is TRBV6-5 and J is TRBJ2-7, with 7 bases that match TRBD1. The CDR3 runs to 16 residues. Germline V gives CDR1 MNHEY, CDR2 SVGAGI. The DNA for the CDR3 is TGTACCATCAGGCCCGGACAGGCAGCACCCTTTTACGAGCAGTACTTC. Its protein is CTIRPGQAAPFYEQYF.

This clonotype was seen at least ten times. The chain couples TRBV6-1 to TRBJ2-7; D call uncertain. Trimming left V 0 bases short and J 3 bases short, with 9 bases between. This CDR3 has 14 residues. Germline assignment: CDR1 MNHNS and CDR2 SASEGT. The CDR3 loop reads CASSEAPDGYEQYF. The DNA of the CDR3 is TGTGCCAGCAGTGAAGCCCCGGACGGCTACGAGCAGTACTTC.

As regards this clonotype: An end of the junction does not agree with germline; a read error may underlie this. V gene TRBV10-3 combines with J gene TRBJ2-7; the D gene is possibly TRBD2 (5 bases). Germline V gene lookup returns CDR1 ENHRY and CDR2 SYGVKD. The CDR3 loop spans 15 amino acids. The CDR3 DNA follows: TGTACCATCAGTGAGATCGGGTTGAGGACTTACGAGCAGTACTTC. Its translation: CTISEIGLRTYEQYF.

The V call is TRBV4-1, the J call TRBJ2-6; possibly TRBD1 or TRBD2 for D (5 bases each). Trimming left V 1 base short and J 1 base short, with 17 bases between. From germline, CDR1 is MGHRA and CDR2 YSYEKL. The CDR3 runs to 19 residues. CDR3: CASSQGIRQRRSGANVLTF. The CDR3, as DNA: TGCGCCAGCAGCCAAGGTATCAGACAGAGGAGGTCTGGGGCCAACGTCCTGACTTTC.

As for this clonotype: One end of the junction varies from germline; a read error may be responsible. The chain has TRBV6-5 and TRBJ1-3, with D unresolved. The CDR3 length is 12 residues. From germline, CDR1 is MNHEY and CDR2 SVGAGI. The CDR3 DNA reads as TGTGCCAGTAGTTCACCAACCGCCACCATATATTTT. Translating it yields CASSSPTATIYF.

This clonotype has at least ten counts. The chain employs TRBV5-4 and TRBJ2-1; D uncertain. Germline CDR1 SGHNT, CDR2 YYREEE (reference sequence). The CDR3 has 14 amino acids. Trimming cost V 4 bases and J 0 bases, with 8 bases left between them. The CDR3 sequence: CASSPDPSYNEQFF. CDR3 in DNA: TGTGCCAGCAGCCCCGATCCCTCCTACAATGAGCAGTTCTTC.